The 18 T cell receptor beta chains below all came from one sample that was sequenced in a study of T cell repertoires in cytomegalovirus infection. TCRdb independently ran MiXCR on the reads; one entry per CDR3 protein. The table has about 180,000 distinct CDR3 sequences, 15% to 20% seen once. What was sequenced was CD8+ T cells from PBMCs. These receptors were obtained from a human donor in good health (CMV status not recorded). Some clones in this sample may be carry-over from other donors' samples.

Only a few counts were recorded for this clonotype. This chain joins TRBV28 and TRBJ2-1, with a weak D call TRBD2 (5 bases). Trimming left V 5 bases short and J 4 bases short, with 18 bases between. This CDR3 has 16 amino acids. Germline lookup yields CDR1 MDHEN and CDR2 SYDVKM. The CDR3 nucleotides read TGTGCCAGCAGTAAACCCGGGCGGGCACGATACAATGAGCAGTTCTTC. It translates to CASSKPGRARYNEQFF.

This clonotype was observed a handful of times. V usage is TRBV11-2 and J usage is TRBJ1-1; a weak D match, TRBD1 (5 bases). This CDR3 has 17 amino acids. Trimming shortened V by 0 bases and J by 0 bases, and 14 bases separated the two germline ends. CDR1 SGHAT and CDR2 FQNNGV come from the germline V gene. This chain's CDR3 is CASSLDASGSMNTEAFF. In nucleotides, the CDR3 is TGTGCCAGCAGCTTAGATGCCTCAGGGTCCATGAACACTGAAGCTTTCTTT.

The chain combines TRBV6-1 with TRBJ2-4; D is undetermined. Germline V lookup: CDR1 MNHNS, CDR2 SASEGT. Between the trimmed V and J ends, which lost 6 bases and 1 base, there was a span of 16 bases. The CDR3 spans 16 residues. This CDR3 reads CASSPRGEWAKNIQYF. The CDR3 coding sequence is TGTGCCAGCAGCCCCCGCGGTGAGTGGGCCAAAAACATTCAGTACTTC.

The rearrangement joins TRBV6-6 to TRBJ1-1; D not certain. The CDR3 sequence is 15 residues long. In germline, CDR1 is MNHNY, CDR2 SVGAGI (reference sequence). Between the trimmed V and J ends, which lost 2 bases and 0 bases, there was a span of 10 bases. The CDR3 here is CASSYGGYMNTEAFF. In DNA form, the CDR3 reads TGTGCCAGCAGTTACGGCGGTTATATGAACACTGAAGCTTTCTTT.

This clonotype was seen a few times. V gene TRBV28 combines with J gene TRBJ1-5; TRBD1 matches 7 bases. Looked up from germline, CDR1 is MDHEN and CDR2 is SYDVKM. The CDR3 is made up of 15 amino acids. Germline trimming cut 5 bases from V and 5 bases from J; bases unmatched to any gene: 9. CDR3 in amino acids: CASSPPWDSYQPQHF. Written as DNA, the CDR3 is TGTGCCAGCAGTCCCCCTTGGGACAGCTATCAGCCCCAGCATTTT.

The rearrangement joins TRBV6-1 to TRBJ1-2; no reliable D call. Germline V gene sequence: CDR1 MNHNS, CDR2 SASEGT. Trimming pared 0 bases from V and 4 bases from J, leaving 9 bases between. This CDR3 is 14 amino acids long. Here the CDR3 reads CASSEAASFYGYTF. In DNA form, the CDR3 reads TGTGCCAGCAGTGAAGCCGCCAGCTTCTATGGCTACACCTTC.

V usage is TRBV6-2 or TRBV6-3 and J usage is TRBJ2-7; a weak D match, TRBD2 (5 bases). The CDR3 sequence is 15 residues long. Deletions cut 2 bases from V and 6 bases from J, with 17 bases between. Germline V gene lookup returns CDR1 MNHEY and CDR2 SVGEGT. CDR3 residues: CASSYRSANGVEQYF. CDR3 nucleotide sequence: TGTGCCAGCAGTTACAGGTCGGCGAACGGGGTCGAGCAGTACTTC.

V usage is TRBV7-9 and J usage is TRBJ2-2; maybe TRBD2 (6 bases). With 3 bases removed from V and 1 base from J, the gap between germline ends came to 15 bases. Germline V gene lookup returns CDR1 SEHNR and CDR2 FQNEAQ (reference sequence). This CDR3 has 17 residues. The CDR3 nucleotides read TGTGCCAGCAGCTTTCCCCGGACTACCTTGAACACCGGGGAGCTGTTTTTT. This translates into CASSFPRTTLNTGELFF.

A word on this clonotype: A single base separates this from a much larger clone, so it may be a read error. The final CDR3 position lacks the conserved phenylalanine or tryptophan, pointing to a likely read error. The chain has TRBV7-2 and TRBJ2-3, with 8 bases aligning to TRBD1. This CDR3 contains 17 residues. V was clipped by 3 bases and J by 6 bases; unmatched bases: 14. Germline CDR1 and CDR2: SGHTA and FQGNSA. The CDR3 DNA sequence: TGTGCCAGCAGCTTCCGGCAGGGGGCCGAAACAGTGGATACGCAGTATTTA. Translated: CASSFRQGAETVDTQYL.

V usage is TRBV7-2 and J usage is TRBJ2-7, with D tentatively TRBD1 or TRBD2 (5 bases each). This CDR3 comprises 12 residues. Trimming removed 5 bases from V and 7 bases from J, with 12 bases in between. Germline V gene data show CDR1 as SGHTA and CDR2 as FQGNSA. In nucleotides, the CDR3 is TGTGCCAGCAGCATTGCCGGGACGGAGCAGTACTTC. Its protein product is CASSIAGTEQYF.

This clonotype was counted a few times. The V call is TRBV29-1, the J call TRBJ2-1, with 11 bases matching TRBD2. From germline, CDR1 is SQVTM and CDR2 ANQGSEA. The CDR3 extends over 17 amino acids. Trimming cost V 5 bases and J 0 bases; bases outside gene matches: 9. CDR3: CSVMGLAEGGSYNEQFF. The CDR3 DNA sequence: TGCAGCGTTATGGGACTAGCGGAAGGGGGCTCCTACAATGAGCAGTTCTTC.

The chain joins TRBV7-9 to TRBJ2-7; D is possibly TRBD1 or TRBD2 (5 bases each). Germline assignment: CDR1 SEHNR and CDR2 FQNEAQ (reference sequence). V was trimmed by 3 bases and J by 3 bases, leaving 15 bases between them. This CDR3 is built from 15 residues. This chain's CDR3 is CASSFLPGANYEQYF. The CDR3 bases are TGTGCCAGCAGCTTTCTCCCCGGGGCCAACTACGAGCAGTACTTC.

This chain joins TRBV7-2 and TRBJ2-4; TRBD1 is a possible D gene (6 bases). V lost 6 bases to trimming and J lost 0 bases, with 12 bases between them. Germline values: CDR1 SGHTA, CDR2 FQGNSA. This CDR3 has 15 residues. The CDR3 DNA reads TGTGCCAGCAGTTACAGGGATCTAGCCAAAAACATTCAGTACTTC. Encoded protein: CASSYRDLAKNIQYF.

The J gene is TRBJ2-1, the V gene TRBV7-3; D is unclear. V lost 4 bases, J lost 1 base, and 14 bases lay in between. This CDR3 comprises 16 residues. Germline V gene data show CDR1 as SGHTA and CDR2 as FQGTGA. CDR3 in DNA: TGTGCCAGCAGCTCCATGGGCCCCCCTTCCTACAATGAGCAGTTCTTC. Translating it yields CASSSMGPPSYNEQFF.

This clonotype was counted between two and nine times. V is TRBV7-8 and J is TRBJ1-5; no firm D call. V was trimmed by 6 bases and J by 2 bases, leaving 14 bases between them. The CDR3 runs 15 residues. Germline V CDR1 and CDR2: SGHVS, FQNEAQ. The CDR3 DNA reads TGTGCCAGCAGACCCCGGGGAGCGGGCAATCAGCCCCAGCATTTT. This gives the protein CASRPRGAGNQPQHF.

This clonotype was seen more than once but under ten times. This chain uses TRBV9 with TRBJ2-1; the D is unclear. The germline V gene has CDR1 SGDLS and CDR2 YYNGEE. V shed 4 bases and J shed 0 bases, with 17 bases lying between them. The CDR3 consists of 17 residues. CDR3 sequence (DNA): TGTGCCAGCAGCCCTGCTATGAGACTGTACTCCTACAATGAGCAGTTCTTC. Its translation is CASSPAMRLYSYNEQFF.

This clonotype has only a few counts. J is TRBJ2-7 and V is TRBV7-2; no clear D. V lost 4 bases and J lost 3, with 10 bases in between. The CDR3 totals 13 residues. Germline CDR1 SGHTA, CDR2 FQGNSA. The CDR3 spells CASSSPTGYEQYF. The CDR3 DNA reads as TGTGCCAGCAGCTCCCCGACTGGCTACGAGCAGTACTTC.

The table lists this clonotype with a few counts. This chain joins TRBV7-6 and TRBJ1-2; D remains ambiguous. Per the germline V gene, CDR1 is SGHVS and CDR2 is FNYEAQ. This CDR3 has 11 amino acids. For the CDR3, the DNA is TGTGCGATCTCAGGAATCTATGGCTACACCTTC. This translates into CAISGIYGYTF.